The clone carrying this T cell receptor beta chain was picked up one time. This may be a read error, as it is one base from a much larger clone. Per the germline V gene, CDR1 is SGHVS and CDR2 is FQNEAQ. This CDR3 comprises 14 residues. Trimming left V 1 base short and J 2 bases short, with 9 bases between. These data are taken from a study of blood T cell repertoires in COVID-19. About the research overall: There were acute and convalescent COVID-19 samples, and they came from the United States, Italy and Spain.

As originally analysed: Reference gene primer amplification gave nucleated cell count estimates. The protocol was immunoSEQ multiplex PCR, while the TCRdb copy is restricted to in-frame clones and leaves out a portion. Clone size and the V and J calls come from that table; the DNA yielded D and trimming. The sample consists of about 120,000 clones, approximately 80% of them appearing once. Sequences were obtained from peripheral blood. J is TRBJ2-7 and V is TRBV7-8, with a tentative D call TRBD1 (6 bases). The receptor was derived from a human donor in a cohort sampled during active COVID-19. The CDR3 coding sequence is TGTGCCAGCAGCTTAGGAACAGGGCCCTACGAGCAGTACTTC. This codes for CASSLGTGPYEQYF.